This passage covers 15 T cell receptor beta chains from one sample sequenced in a study of pediatric ulcerative colitis. Using immunoSEQ multiplex PCR, the repertoire was profiled, and TCRdb retains in-frame clones only, with some absent. In the table there are 60,000 or so clones, about 80% of which are singletons. Sequencing was done on a sample of blood. These receptor sequences come from a boy between 10 and 17 years old with moderate ulcerative colitis.

The rearrangement joins TRBV7-7 to TRBJ2-5, with 8 bases fitting TRBD1. The CDR3 loop spans 17 amino acids. Germline V lookup: CDR1 SSHAT, CDR2 FNYEAQ (reference sequence). The V and J ends lost 2 bases and 4 bases, in that order; junction bases with no gene match: 12. CDR3 protein: CASSLRPGDRPAETQYF. Here the CDR3 DNA reads TGTGCCAGCAGCTTACGGCCGGGGGACAGGCCGGCAGAGACCCAGTACTTC.

The V gene is TRBV4-1, the J gene TRBJ1-3; D is unclear. Germline CDR1 and CDR2: MGHRA and YSYEKL. V lost 1 base and J lost 2, with 12 bases in between. This CDR3 comprises 16 residues. The CDR3 here is CASSQVPTTAGNTIYF. The CDR3 DNA is TGCGCCAGCAGCCAAGTTCCGACTACCGCTGGAAACACCATATATTTT.

The V gene is TRBV10-2, the J gene TRBJ2-5, with TRBD2 matching over 10 bases. With V trimmed by 10 bases and J by 4 bases, 9 bases remained unmatched. CDR3 size: 14 residues. Germline CDR1 WSHSY, CDR2 SAAADI. CDR3 region: CATEVPSGGETQYF. In nucleotides, the CDR3 is TGCGCCACCGAAGTTCCTAGCGGGGGAGAGACCCAGTACTTC.

The rearrangement joins TRBV14 to TRBJ1-3; D is unresolved. Per the germline V gene, CDR1 is SGHDN and CDR2 is FVKESK. The CDR3 has 12 amino acids. Trimming took off 1 base at V and 8 bases at J, with 6 bases between the two ends. Written as DNA, the CDR3 is TGTGCCAGCAGCCAAGCTTCTCACACCATATATTTT. As protein: CASSQASHTIYF.

This chain connects TRBV7-9 to TRBJ2-1; D tentatively fits TRBD1 or TRBD2 (5 bases each). The CDR3 contains 12 residues. V lost 6 bases and J 7 bases, leaving 10 bases between the germline ends. From germline, CDR1 is SEHNR and CDR2 FQNEAQ (reference sequence). The CDR3 nucleotides read TGTGCCAGCAGGGGGGACCCGAATGAGCAGTTCTTC. Residues: CASRGDPNEQFF.

This clone came up a few times. The chain couples TRBV7-3 to TRBJ2-1; 13 positions match TRBD2. V gave up 6 bases and J gave up 4 bases; unmatched junction bases: 3. The length of the CDR3 is 15 residues. CDR1 SGHTA and CDR2 FQGTGA come from the germline V gene. The DNA of the CDR3 is TGTGCCAGCAGAAGGACTAGCGGGAGTTACAATGAGCAGTTCTTC. Its protein product is CASRRTSGSYNEQFF.

The V and J genes are TRBV10-2 and TRBJ1-6; D is uncertain. From germline, CDR1 is WSHSY and CDR2 SAAADI. V was cut by 0 bases and J by 10 bases, with 4 bases left in between. The CDR3 length is 12 residues. Written as DNA, the CDR3 is TGCGCCAGCAGTGAGTCGACCTCACCCCTCCACTTT. It encodes CASSESTSPLHF.

V and J are TRBV6-5 and TRBJ2-5; D is perhaps TRBD1 or TRBD2 (5 bases each). Looked up from germline, CDR1 is MNHEY and CDR2 is SVGAGI. Trimming cost V 2 bases and J 4 bases, with 14 bases left between them. This CDR3 region has 15 residues. CDR3 amino acids: CASSYTGTSGETQYF. CDR3 sequence (DNA): TGTGCCAGCAGTTACACCGGGACCTCCGGAGAGACCCAGTACTTC.

This clone has a handful of counts. The chain combines TRBV2 with TRBJ1-2, with 7 positions matching TRBD1. There are 15 residues in the CDR3. Per germline, CDR1 SNHLY and CDR2 FYNNEI. J gave up 6 bases and V 9 bases, and 16 bases lay outside the gene matches. The CDR3 DNA is TGTGCCAGTACATGGGACAGTATGTCGAAGAATGGCTACACCTTC. Translating it yields CASTWDSMSKNGYTF.

CDR3 DNA: TGCGCCAGCAGCTGGGGGACGGATGATCAGCCCCAGCATTTT. Residues: CASSWGTDDQPQHF. The V and J genes are TRBV5-1 and TRBJ1-5; maybe TRBD1 (5 bases). Trimming shortened V by 3 bases and J by 5 bases, and 12 bases separated the two germline ends. The CDR3 extends over 14 amino acids. Germline V CDR1 and CDR2: SGHRS, YFSETQ.

The chain employs TRBV10-3 and TRBJ2-3; D unclear. The CDR3 covers 13 residues. V dropped 6 bases and J dropped 0 bases, with 7 bases sitting between them. Germline values: CDR1 ENHRY, CDR2 SYGVKD. As DNA, the CDR3 is TGTGCCATCAGGCCGGACAGCACAGATACGCAGTATTTT. Translation gives CAIRPDSTDTQYF.

The chain recombines TRBV7-7 with TRBJ2-1; TRBD2 aligns across 10 bases. The CDR3 runs to 16 residues. Trimming at V came to 1 base and at J to 8 bases, leaving 8 bases not matched to a gene. CDR1 is SSHAT and CDR2 is FNYEAQ in the germline V gene (reference sequence). CDR3 nucleotide sequence: TGTGCCAGCAGCTTAGTTGCAGCGGGGGGGTTGGATGAGCAGTTCTTC. Protein product: CASSLVAAGGLDEQFF.

This chain uses TRBV9 with TRBJ1-2; tentative D call: TRBD1 (6 bases). Germline CDR1 and CDR2: SGDLS and YYNGEE. V lost 0 bases, J lost 3 bases, and 12 bases lay in between. The CDR3 spans 15 residues. This CDR3 is CASSVGGASDYGYTF. The CDR3 nucleotides read TGTGCCAGCAGCGTAGGGGGGGCTTCTGACTATGGCTACACCTTC.

This clone was picked up one time. The chain carries TRBV6-1 and TRBJ2-7, with D tentatively TRBD2 (5 bases). V lost 10 bases, J lost 6 bases, and 19 bases lay in between. This CDR3 spans 13 amino acids. Per the germline V gene, CDR1 is MNHNS and CDR2 is SASEGT. The CDR3, as DNA: TGTGCCACGTGTCACGAGGGTCTTGGCGAGCAGTACTTC. It yields the protein CATCHEGLGEQYF.

The chain has TRBV2 and TRBJ2-7; tentatively, D is TRBD2 (6 bases). The V and J ends lost 3 bases and 7 bases respectively, with 13 bases between them. This CDR3 is 13 amino acids long. Germline CDR1 is SNHLY and CDR2 is FYNNEI. The CDR3 DNA reads TGTGCCAGCAGTGATCTACTAGCCTGGGAGCAGTACTTC. As protein: CASSDLLAWEQYF.